The 13 T cell receptor beta chains below come from one sample, sequenced in a study of blood T cell repertoires in COVID-19. TCRdb keeps only in-frame clones here, not all; method: immunoSEQ multiplex PCR. This table has under 200,000 clones, over 80% appearing once. Input material: PBMCs or T cells enriched from blood (not recorded which). The receptors stem from a woman aged 25 to 45 who had been exposed to COVID-19.

This chain uses TRBV4-3 with TRBJ2-1; weak D call: TRBD2 (5 bases). Germline loops: CDR1 LGHNA, CDR2 YSLEER. This CDR3 comprises 13 residues. The V and J ends lost 3 bases and 6 bases respectively, with 9 bases between them. This chain's CDR3 is CASSQVRGNEQFF. CDR3 coding DNA: TGCGCCAGCAGCCAGGTACGGGGCAATGAGCAGTTCTTC.

This clone came up once. The V call is TRBV3-1 (or the pseudogene TRBV3-2), the J call TRBJ2-7; 8 positions match TRBD2. There are 16 residues in the CDR3. The ends lost 0 bases at V and 4 bases at J; junction bases unmatched: 8. Germline V gene data show CDR1 as LGHDT and CDR2 as YNNKEL (reference sequence). The CDR3: CASSQDSAGGRYEQYF. As DNA, the CDR3 is TGTGCCAGCAGCCAAGATTCTGCGGGGGGCAGGTACGAGCAGTACTTC.

This rearrangement joins TRBV5-1 to TRBJ2-3, with TRBD2 identical over 10 bases. The CDR3 contains 14 residues. From germline, CDR1 is SGHRS and CDR2 YFSETQ. V shed 4 bases, J shed 2 bases, and the junction held 1 base outside the gene matches. This chain's CDR3 is CASSTSGVTDTQYF. The CDR3 bases are TGCGCCAGCAGCACTAGCGGGGTCACAGATACGCAGTATTTT.

The V call is TRBV4-1, the J call TRBJ2-3, with 8 positions matching TRBD2. Per germline, CDR1 MGHRA and CDR2 YSYEKL. V trimming: 2 bases; J trimming: 6 bases; junction bases outside the gene matches: 13. The CDR3 totals 17 residues. The CDR3 region is CASSQPVLRGGSDTQYF. The DNA of the CDR3 is TGCGCCAGCAGCCAACCAGTGCTCCGGGGGGGGTCGGATACGCAGTATTTT.

The V gene is TRBV9, the J gene TRBJ2-6; a weak D match, TRBD2 (5 bases). V dropped 5 bases and J dropped 4 bases, with 19 bases sitting between them. This CDR3 has 17 residues. Germline assignment: CDR1 SGDLS and CDR2 YYNGEE. The CDR3 spells CASRPEGRPSGANVLTF. The DNA for the CDR3 is TGTGCCAGCAGACCAGAAGGGAGACCCTCAGGGGCCAACGTCCTGACTTTC.

V and J are TRBV12-3 or TRBV12-4 and TRBJ2-1; a weak D match, TRBD2 (6 bases). Trimming took off 3 bases at V and 5 bases at J, with 8 bases between the two ends. CDR3 length: 13 amino acids. DNA of the CDR3: TGTGCCAGCAGTTTTGGAGGGAACAATGAGCAGTTCTTC. It is translated as CASSFGGNNEQFF.

V and J are TRBV5-6 and TRBJ2-1; 9 bases match TRBD1. The CDR3 consists of 14 residues. The germline V gene encodes CDR1 SGHDT and CDR2 YYEEEE. Trimming removed 6 bases from V and 2 bases from J; junction bases left unmatched: 3. The CDR3 DNA reads TGTGCCAGCATCCGACAGGGGGCCTACAATGAGCAGTTCTTC. Translation: CASIRQGAYNEQFF.

This clone was observed once. The chain couples TRBV19 to TRBJ2-1; 7 positions agree with TRBD2. V was pared by 3 bases and J by 7 bases, with 3 bases of the junction left unmatched. The germline CDR1 and CDR2 sequences are LNHDA and SQIVND (reference sequence). The CDR3 contains 13 residues. CDR3: CASSIGGGNEQFF. The DNA for the CDR3 is TGTGCCAGTAGTATTGGGGGGGGGAATGAGCAGTTCTTC.

J is TRBJ2-7 and V is TRBV2, with TRBD2 matching 10 bases. Trimming at V came to 4 bases and at J to 1 base, leaving 4 bases not matched to a gene. The germline V gene encodes CDR1 SNHLY and CDR2 FYNNEI. The CDR3 contains 15 residues. CDR3 nucleotide sequence: TGTGCCAGCAGTGGTACTAGCGGGGTGTCCTACGAGCAGTACTTC. Protein product: CASSGTSGVSYEQYF.

This chain joins TRBV6-2 or TRBV6-3 and TRBJ2-2; 13 positions agree with TRBD2. The CDR3 extends over 16 amino acids. The germline V gene encodes CDR1 MNHEY and CDR2 SVGEGT. Losses at the gene ends were 5 bases for V and 4 bases for J; bases not matched to a gene: 4. This CDR3 is CASSTSGGATTGELFF. CDR3 bases: TGTGCCAGCAGTACTAGCGGGGGGGCGACCACCGGGGAGCTGTTTTTT.

The chain links TRBV29-1 to TRBJ1-1; 9 bases agree with TRBD1. V was clipped by 3 bases and J by 0 bases; unmatched bases: 14. Per germline, CDR1 SQVTM and CDR2 ANQGSEA. The CDR3 covers 18 residues. The CDR3 loop reads CSVDLWTGAPLMNTEAFF. For the CDR3, the DNA is TGCAGCGTTGACCTTTGGACAGGGGCCCCTCTGATGAACACTGAAGCTTTCTTT.

CDR3 residues: CASSLGRRGDYNEQFF. CDR3 sequence (DNA): TGCGCCAGCAGCTTGGGTCGGCGGGGGGACTACAATGAGCAGTTCTTC. The chain employs TRBV5-1 and TRBJ2-1; 8 bases map to TRBD2. J gave up 3 bases and V 0 bases, and 5 bases lay outside the gene matches. The CDR3 has 16 residues. CDR1 and CDR2 from the germline V gene are SGHRS and YFSETQ. Using reference TRBV5-1 and TRBJ2-1 for the parts outside the CDR3, the full variable domain is KAGVTQTPRYLIKTRGQQVTLSCSPISGHRSVSWYQQTPGQGLQFLFEYFSETQRNKGNFPGRFSGRQFSNSRSEMNVSTLELGDSALYLCASSLGRRGDYNEQFFGPGTRLTVL.

The chain's CDR3 is CASSQDHAGASYNEQFF. The DNA for the CDR3 is TGCGCCAGCAGCCAAGATCACGCGGGGGCCTCCTACAATGAGCAGTTCTTC. The chain uses TRBV4-1 and TRBJ2-1, with D maybe TRBD2 (7 bases). The V gene's germline CDR1 is MGHRA and CDR2 YSYEKL. Trimming pared 0 bases from V and 0 bases from J, leaving 12 bases between. The CDR3 totals 17 residues.